This T cell receptor (beta chain) derives from a study of blood T cell repertoires in COVID-19. For the study at large: T cells, B-cell-depleted T cells, or PBMCs provided the cDNA or gDNA that served as material.

Cohorts were assigned according to the clinical history that participants reported. In Cohort 3, a recovered donor had either two negative PCRs, clearance, or symptom resolution. Some clones are missing from TCRdb's copy, which holds only in-frame ones; the method was immunoSEQ multiplex PCR. The data show some 150,000 clones, about three quarters seen once. The CDR3 sequence is 16 residues long. The rearrangement joins TRBV12-2 to TRBJ2-5; TRBD2 was called by the table and not checked on the DNA. TRBV12-2 is an annotated pseudogene. This clonotype was obtained from a woman aged 45 to 65 who had recovered from COVID-19. The specimen was PBMCs or T cells enriched from blood (not recorded which). The CDR3 spells CASRLEVAGGQETQYF. In DNA form, the CDR3 reads TGTGCAAGTCGCTTAGAGGTAGCGGGAGGCCAAGAGACCCAGTACTTC.